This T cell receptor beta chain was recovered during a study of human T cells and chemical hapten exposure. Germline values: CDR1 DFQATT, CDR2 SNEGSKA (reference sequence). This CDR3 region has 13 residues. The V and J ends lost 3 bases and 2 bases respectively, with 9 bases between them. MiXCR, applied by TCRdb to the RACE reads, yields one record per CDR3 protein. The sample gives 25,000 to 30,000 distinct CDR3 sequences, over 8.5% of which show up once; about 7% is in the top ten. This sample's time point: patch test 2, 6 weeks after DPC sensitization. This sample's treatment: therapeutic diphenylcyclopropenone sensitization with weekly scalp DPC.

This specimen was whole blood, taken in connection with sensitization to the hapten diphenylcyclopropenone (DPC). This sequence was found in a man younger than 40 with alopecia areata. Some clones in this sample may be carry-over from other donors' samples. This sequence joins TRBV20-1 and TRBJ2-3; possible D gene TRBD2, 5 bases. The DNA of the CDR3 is TGCAGTGCTAGGGGGAGCTTCACAGATACGCAGTATTTT. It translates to CSARGSFTDTQYF.